The T cell receptor (beta chain) described here comes from a study of CD8+ T cells in alopecia areata. This CDR3 region has 12 residues. Looked up from germline, CDR1 is SNHLY and CDR2 is FYNNEI. V was cut by 6 bases and J by 8 bases, with 13 bases left in between. Treatment described: oral pan-JAK inhibitor, 5-10 mg twice daily. The sequencing template was cDNA reverse transcribed from extracted RNA. Using immunoSEQ multiplex PCR, the repertoire was profiled, and TCRdb retains in-frame clones only, with some absent. The sample yields approximately 180,000 clones, around 60% seen once. The J gene is TRBJ1-2, the V gene TRBV2; a weak D match, TRBD1 (6 bases). Sequences were derived from CD4+ T cells sorted from blood, sampled around week 50, from a patient treated with tofacitinib. The clonotype comes from a human donor with alopecia areata. As DNA, the CDR3 is TGTGCCAGCAGACCCACAGGGTACGGCTACACCTTC. Its translation: CASRPTGYGYTF. The whole variable domain, filled in from reference TRBV2 and TRBJ1-2, reads EPEVTQTPSHQVTQMGQEVILRCVPISNHLYFYWYRQILGQKVEFLVSFYNNEISEKSEIFDDQFSVERPDGSNFTLKIRSTKLEDSAMYFCASRPTGYGYTFGSGTRLTVV.